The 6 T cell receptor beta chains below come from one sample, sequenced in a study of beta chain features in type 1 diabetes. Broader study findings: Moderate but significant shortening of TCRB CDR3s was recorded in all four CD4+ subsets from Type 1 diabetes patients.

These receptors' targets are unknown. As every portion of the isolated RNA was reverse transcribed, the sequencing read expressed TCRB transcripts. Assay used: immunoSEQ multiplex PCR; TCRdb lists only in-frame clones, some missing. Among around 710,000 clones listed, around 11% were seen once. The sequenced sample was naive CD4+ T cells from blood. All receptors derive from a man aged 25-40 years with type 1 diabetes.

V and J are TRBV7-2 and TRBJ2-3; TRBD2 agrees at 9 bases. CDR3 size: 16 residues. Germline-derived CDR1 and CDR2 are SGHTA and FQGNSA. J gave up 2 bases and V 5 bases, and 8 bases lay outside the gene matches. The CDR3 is CASSLLSGGHTDTQYF. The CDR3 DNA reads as TGTGCCAGCAGCCTACTTAGCGGGGGACACACAGATACGCAGTATTTT.

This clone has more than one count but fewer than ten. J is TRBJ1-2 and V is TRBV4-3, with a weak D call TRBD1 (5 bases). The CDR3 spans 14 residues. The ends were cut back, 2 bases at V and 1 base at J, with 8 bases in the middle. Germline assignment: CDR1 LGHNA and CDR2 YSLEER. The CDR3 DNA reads TGCGCCAGCAGCCAACAGGGTGTTAACTATGGCTACACCTTC. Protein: CASSQQGVNYGYTF.

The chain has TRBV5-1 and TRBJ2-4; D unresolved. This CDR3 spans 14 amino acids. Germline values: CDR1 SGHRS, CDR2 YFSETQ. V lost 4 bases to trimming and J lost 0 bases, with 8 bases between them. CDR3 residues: CASSPTVAKNIQYF. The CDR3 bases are TGCGCCAGCAGCCCCACGGTAGCCAAAAACATTCAGTACTTC.

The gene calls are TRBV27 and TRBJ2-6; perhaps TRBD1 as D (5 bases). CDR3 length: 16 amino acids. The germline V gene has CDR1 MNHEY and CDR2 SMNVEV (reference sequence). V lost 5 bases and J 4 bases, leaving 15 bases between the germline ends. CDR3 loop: CASSPYTGSGANVLTF. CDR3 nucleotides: TGTGCCAGCAGTCCCTACACAGGATCCGGGGCCAACGTCCTGACTTTC.

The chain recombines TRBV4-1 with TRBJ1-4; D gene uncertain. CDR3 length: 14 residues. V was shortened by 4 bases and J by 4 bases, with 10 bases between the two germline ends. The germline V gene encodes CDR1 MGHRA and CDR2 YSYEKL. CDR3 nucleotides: TGCGCCAGCAGCCCACTGAGAAATAATGAAAAACTGTTTTTT. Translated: CASSPLRNNEKLFF.

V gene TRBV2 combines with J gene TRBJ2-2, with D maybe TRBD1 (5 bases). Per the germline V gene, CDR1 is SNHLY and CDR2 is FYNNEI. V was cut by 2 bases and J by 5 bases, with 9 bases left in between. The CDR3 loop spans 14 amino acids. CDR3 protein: CASSESQGTGELFF. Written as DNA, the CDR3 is TGTGCCAGCAGTGAATCGCAGGGAACCGGGGAGCTGTTTTTT.